These T cell receptor beta chains were read from a single sample in a study of response to subunit inactivated influenza vaccine. Each CDR3 protein gets one entry after TCRdb re-called the RT-PCR reads with MiXCR. The profile shows 500,000 to 600,000 distinct CDR3 sequences, 16% of them singletons. Material: CD4+ T cells sorted from PBMCs, obtained around 25 months after vaccination. Receptor source: a man between 50 and 69 years old who received an inactivated influenza vaccine. Each CDR3 is given with its conserved first and last residue. A D gene is named only where the DNA matches it firmly. Part of the rows lack a size; the others show once, few, many or a class for expanded clones.

v_gene: TRBV12-3/TRBV12-4; j_gene: TRBJ2-6; abundance: NA; d_gene: NA; CDR3aa: CASGVSGANVLTF; CDR3nt: TGTGCCAGCGGGGTTTCTGGGGCCAACGTCCTGACTTTC
v_gene: TRBV12-3/TRBV12-4; j_gene: TRBJ1-5; abundance: NA; d_gene: NA; CDR3aa: CASSFAGSQPQHF; CDR3nt: TGTGCCAGCAGTTTCGCAGGGAGCCAGCCCCAGCATTTT
v_gene: TRBV20-1; j_gene: TRBJ2-5; abundance: NA; d_gene: NA; CDR3aa: CSASVRGPSFQTQYF; CDR3nt: TGCAGTGCTAGTGTCCGAGGACCCAGTTTCCAGACCCAGTACTTC
v_gene: TRBV7-2; j_gene: TRBJ2-1; abundance: few; d_gene: TRBD1; CDR3aa: CASSEVPEPGQESF; CDR3nt: TGTGCCAGCAGCGAAGTCCCCGAACCGGGACAGGAGTCCTTC
v_gene: TRBV6-2/TRBV6-3; j_gene: TRBJ1-1; abundance: few; d_gene: NA; CDR3aa: CASSYRRGMNTEAFF; CDR3nt: TGTGCCAGCAGTTACCGTCGGGGAATGAACACTGAAGCTTTCTTT
v_gene: TRBV7-8; j_gene: TRBJ2-1; abundance: NA; d_gene: NA; CDR3aa: CASSGRASLGLGNEQFF; CDR3nt: TGTGCCAGCAGCGGGCGCGCGTCTCTGGGCCTGGGAAACGAGCAGTTCTTC
v_gene: TRBV27; j_gene: TRBJ1-1; abundance: NA; d_gene: NA; CDR3aa: CASKPNVRGYTEAFF; CDR3nt: TGTGCCAGCAAACCGAATGTACGGGGTTACACTGAAGCTTTCTTT
v_gene: TRBV9; j_gene: TRBJ2-1; abundance: NA; d_gene: NA; CDR3aa: CASSLGLSPSSYNEQFF; CDR3nt: TGTGCCAGCAGCCTCGGACTCTCTCCCAGCTCCTACAATGAGCAGTTCTTC
v_gene: TRBV5-1; j_gene: TRBJ2-1; abundance: many; d_gene: TRBD2; CDR3aa: CASRPGGSRSYNEQFF; CDR3nt: TGCGCCAGCAGACCGGGAGGGTCTCGCTCCTACAATGAGCAGTTCTTC
v_gene: TRBV28; j_gene: TRBJ2-7; abundance: few; d_gene: NA; CDR3aa: CASSRRVGEQYF; CDR3nt: TGTGCCAGCAGCCGCAGGGTTGGCGAGCAGTACTTC
v_gene: TRBV7-2; j_gene: TRBJ2-3; abundance: few; d_gene: NA; CDR3aa: CASSLAARGSDTQYF; CDR3nt: TGTGCCAGCAGCTTAGCCGCAAGGGGGTCAGATACGCAGTATTTT
v_gene: TRBV20-1; j_gene: TRBJ2-1; abundance: NA; d_gene: NA; CDR3aa: CSARDLIGGGYNEQFF; CDR3nt: TGCAGTGCTAGAGATCTCATTGGAGGGGGCTACAATGAGCAGTTCTTC
v_gene: TRBV10-3; j_gene: TRBJ2-6; abundance: few; d_gene: NA; CDR3aa: CAISGSNSGANVLTF; CDR3nt: TGTGCCATCAGTGGGTCAAACTCTGGGGCCAACGTCCTGACTTTC
v_gene: TRBV5-1; j_gene: TRBJ2-7; abundance: NA; d_gene: TRBD2; CDR3aa: CASSLDSGGSRYEQYF; CDR3nt: TGCGCCAGCAGCTTGGATTCCGGCGGGAGTCGGTACGAGCAGTACTTC
v_gene: TRBV29-1; j_gene: TRBJ2-1; abundance: NA; d_gene: TRBD2; CDR3aa: CSVQTGLAGAVGEQFF; CDR3nt: TGCAGCGTACAAACGGGACTAGCGGGAGCGGTTGGTGAGCAGTTCTTC
v_gene: TRBV10-2; j_gene: TRBJ2-5; abundance: NA; d_gene: NA; CDR3aa: CASSVPGTPQETQYF; CDR3nt: TGCGCCAGCAGTGTCCCGGGGACACCCCAAGAGACCCAGTACTTC
v_gene: TRBV5-1; j_gene: TRBJ2-3; abundance: few; d_gene: NA; CDR3aa: CASSLSTAGVEPDTQYF; CDR3nt: TGCGCCAGCAGCTTGTCGACCGCGGGTGTAGAACCAGATACGCAGTATTTT
v_gene: TRBV11-2; j_gene: TRBJ2-7; abundance: NA; d_gene: TRBD2; CDR3aa: CASSPLPGTSGGAYEQYF; CDR3nt: TGTGCCAGCAGCCCGCTTCCCGGGACTAGCGGGGGGGCTTACGAGCAGTACTTC
v_gene: TRBV28; j_gene: TRBJ2-7; abundance: few; d_gene: NA; CDR3aa: CASSAPSGTPYEQYF; CDR3nt: TGTGCCAGCAGTGCACCATCCGGGACACCCTACGAGCAGTACTTC
v_gene: TRBV5-1; j_gene: TRBJ2-4; abundance: many; d_gene: TRBD1; CDR3aa: CASSLRDRVDIQYF; CDR3nt: TGCGCCAGCAGCTTGAGGGACAGGGTTGACATTCAGTACTTC
v_gene: TRBV6-2/TRBV6-3; j_gene: TRBJ1-1; abundance: NA; d_gene: NA; CDR3aa: CASSYRTTEAFF; CDR3nt: TGTGCCAGCAGTTACCGTACCACTGAAGCTTTCTTT
v_gene: TRBV7-2; j_gene: TRBJ1-2; abundance: many; d_gene: NA; CDR3aa: CASSLDGRGNGYTF; CDR3nt: TGTGCCAGCAGCTTAGACGGCAGGGGTAATGGCTACACCTTC
v_gene: TRBV10-3; j_gene: TRBJ2-1; abundance: few; d_gene: TRBD1; CDR3aa: CAIRGQGSSYNEQFF; CDR3nt: TGTGCCATCAGAGGACAGGGGAGCTCCTACAATGAGCAGTTCTTC
v_gene: TRBV2; j_gene: TRBJ2-1; abundance: few; d_gene: TRBD1; CDR3aa: CASSERVLGQQQFF; CDR3nt: TGTGCCAGCAGTGAGAGGGTGTTGGGACAGCAGCAGTTCTTC
v_gene: TRBV6-2/TRBV6-3; j_gene: TRBJ1-6; abundance: NA; d_gene: TRBD1; CDR3aa: CASTFGTGGNSPLHF; CDR3nt: TGTGCCAGCACCTTCGGGACAGGGGGTAATTCACCCCTCCACTTT
v_gene: TRBV25-1; j_gene: TRBJ2-7; abundance: NA; d_gene: TRBD2; CDR3aa: CASIAGGGNEQYF; CDR3nt: TGTGCCAGCATAGCGGGAGGAGGGAACGAGCAGTACTTC
v_gene: TRBV7-9; j_gene: TRBJ2-5; abundance: NA; d_gene: TRBD2; CDR3aa: CASGSGSRLFMETQYF; CDR3nt: TGTGCCAGCGGTAGCGGGAGTAGATTGTTCATGGAGACCCAGTACTTC
v_gene: TRBV3-1; j_gene: TRBJ1-4; abundance: NA; d_gene: NA; CDR3aa: CASSQGTLANEKLFF; CDR3nt: TGTGCCAGCAGCCAAGGGACTCTTGCTAATGAAAAACTGTTTTTT
v_gene: TRBV6-1; j_gene: TRBJ2-1; abundance: NA; d_gene: TRBD2; CDR3aa: CASSRTSGPTPNEQFF; CDR3nt: TGTGCCAGCAGTAGAACTAGCGGGCCGACCCCCAATGAGCAGTTCTTC
v_gene: TRBV12-3/TRBV12-4; j_gene: TRBJ1-2; abundance: many; d_gene: NA; CDR3aa: CASSLTPESGYTF; CDR3nt: TGTGCCAGCAGCCTGACCCCCGAGTCTGGCTACACCTTC
v_gene: TRBV9; j_gene: TRBJ1-1; abundance: NA; d_gene: NA; CDR3aa: CSSSLEENTEAFF; CDR3nt: TGTTCCAGCAGCCTGGAGGAGAACACTGAAGCTTTCTTT
v_gene: TRBV5-1; j_gene: TRBJ2-7; abundance: few; d_gene: TRBD2; CDR3aa: CASQRLAGDHEQYF; CDR3nt: TGCGCCAGCCAGAGACTAGCGGGAGACCACGAGCAGTACTTC
v_gene: TRBV24-1; j_gene: TRBJ2-7; abundance: few; d_gene: TRBD2; CDR3aa: CATSPSGGGSYEQYF; CDR3nt: TGTGCCACCAGTCCCTCCGGGGGGGGCTCCTACGAGCAGTACTTC
v_gene: TRBV7-2; j_gene: TRBJ2-5; abundance: few; d_gene: NA; CDR3aa: CASSADREETQYF; CDR3nt: TGTGCCAGCAGCGCCGACAGAGAAGAGACCCAGTACTTC
v_gene: TRBV2; j_gene: TRBJ2-4; abundance: NA; d_gene: NA; CDR3aa: CASSAQGVAKNIQYF; CDR3nt: TGTGCCAGCAGTGCCCAAGGTGTAGCCAAAAACATTCAGTACTTC
v_gene: TRBV29-1; j_gene: TRBJ2-2; abundance: many; d_gene: TRBD1; CDR3aa: CSARTGGERTGELFF; CDR3nt: TGCAGCGCCCGGACAGGGGGCGAACGCACCGGGGAGCTGTTTTTT
v_gene: TRBV12-3/TRBV12-4; j_gene: TRBJ2-7; abundance: few; d_gene: NA; CDR3aa: CASSYGDEQYF; CDR3nt: TGTGCCAGCAGTTATGGGGACGAGCAGTACTTC
v_gene: TRBV30; j_gene: TRBJ1-5; abundance: NA; d_gene: NA; CDR3aa: CAWSPKGSYSNQPQHF; CDR3nt: TGTGCCTGGAGTCCAAAAGGAAGTTATAGCAATCAGCCCCAGCATTTT
v_gene: TRBV20-1; j_gene: TRBJ2-7; abundance: NA; d_gene: TRBD1; CDR3aa: CSAGTGAYGEQYF; CDR3nt: TGCAGTGCGGGAACAGGGGCCTACGGCGAGCAGTACTTC
v_gene: TRBV12-3/TRBV12-4; j_gene: TRBJ2-7; abundance: NA; d_gene: NA; CDR3aa: CASSFSSGGSGEQYF; CDR3nt: TGTGCCAGCAGTTTTTCATCGGGCGGATCGGGAGAGCAGTACTTC
v_gene: TRBV9; j_gene: TRBJ1-5; abundance: NA; d_gene: NA; CDR3aa: CASSADQGLTGPQHF; CDR3nt: TGTGCCAGCAGCGCCGACCAGGGACTAACTGGGCCCCAGCATTTT
v_gene: TRBV6-5; j_gene: TRBJ1-1; abundance: NA; d_gene: NA; CDR3aa: CASNGRDTEAFF; CDR3nt: TGTGCCAGCAACGGAAGGGACACTGAAGCTTTCTTT
v_gene: TRBV27; j_gene: TRBJ1-5; abundance: few; d_gene: TRBD1; CDR3aa: CASSAIQGTNQPQHF; CDR3nt: TGTGCCAGCAGTGCCATACAGGGGACAAATCAGCCCCAGCATTTT
v_gene: TRBV18; j_gene: TRBJ1-2; abundance: NA; d_gene: NA; CDR3aa: CASSSPVYGYTF; CDR3nt: TGTGCCAGCTCATCGCCGGTCTATGGCTACACCTTC
v_gene: TRBV19; j_gene: TRBJ1-5; abundance: few; d_gene: TRBD1; CDR3aa: CASSITTGTGNQPQHF; CDR3nt: TGTGCCAGTAGTATCACGACAGGGACGGGGAATCAGCCCCAGCATTTT
v_gene: TRBV18; j_gene: TRBJ1-4; abundance: NA; d_gene: NA; CDR3aa: CASSPSWQGRGGEKLFF; CDR3nt: TGTGCCAGCTCACCGTCGTGGCAGGGAAGAGGTGGTGAAAAACTGTTTTTT
v_gene: TRBV11-2; j_gene: TRBJ2-7; abundance: NA; d_gene: NA; CDR3aa: CASSPWGAYEQYF; CDR3nt: TGTGCCAGCAGCCCCTGGGGCGCCTACGAGCAGTACTTC
v_gene: TRBV4-1; j_gene: TRBJ1-1; abundance: few; d_gene: TRBD1; CDR3aa: CASSQVRRLGTGDTEAFF; CDR3nt: TGCGCCAGCAGCCAAGTCAGGCGGTTGGGGACAGGGGATACTGAAGCTTTCTTT
v_gene: TRBV4-1; j_gene: TRBJ2-5; abundance: NA; d_gene: NA; CDR3aa: CASSIPGREETQYF; CDR3nt: TGCGCCAGCAGCATTCCTGGGCGGGAAGAGACCCAGTACTTC
v_gene: TRBV20-1; j_gene: TRBJ1-1; abundance: few; d_gene: NA; CDR3aa: CSASFTEAFF; CDR3nt: TGCAGTGCTAGTTTCACTGAAGCTTTCTTT
v_gene: TRBV4-3; j_gene: TRBJ2-7; abundance: few; d_gene: NA; CDR3aa: CASSQSSPGEQYF; CDR3nt: TGCGCCAGCAGCCAAAGCAGTCCGGGAGAGCAGTACTTC
v_gene: TRBV20-1; j_gene: TRBJ1-4; abundance: many; d_gene: TRBD1; CDR3aa: CSARDLGQGATTREKLFF; CDR3nt: TGCAGTGCTAGAGATCTGGGACAGGGGGCCACGACCCGCGAAAAACTGTTTTTT
v_gene: TRBV10-2; j_gene: TRBJ2-1; abundance: medium-sized; d_gene: TRBD2; CDR3aa: CASTSGLAGGPGEQFF; CDR3nt: TGCGCCAGCACCTCCGGACTAGCGGGGGGGCCAGGTGAGCAGTTCTTC
v_gene: TRBV5-3; j_gene: TRBJ1-5; abundance: NA; d_gene: TRBD1; CDR3aa: CARSLGTGAVNQPQHF; CDR3nt: TGTGCCAGAAGCTTGGGGACAGGGGCTGTCAATCAGCCCCAGCATTTT
v_gene: TRBV12-3/TRBV12-4; j_gene: TRBJ1-1; abundance: few; d_gene: NA; CDR3aa: CASRDRREAFF; CDR3nt: TGTGCCAGCAGGGATCGACGGGAAGCTTTCTTT